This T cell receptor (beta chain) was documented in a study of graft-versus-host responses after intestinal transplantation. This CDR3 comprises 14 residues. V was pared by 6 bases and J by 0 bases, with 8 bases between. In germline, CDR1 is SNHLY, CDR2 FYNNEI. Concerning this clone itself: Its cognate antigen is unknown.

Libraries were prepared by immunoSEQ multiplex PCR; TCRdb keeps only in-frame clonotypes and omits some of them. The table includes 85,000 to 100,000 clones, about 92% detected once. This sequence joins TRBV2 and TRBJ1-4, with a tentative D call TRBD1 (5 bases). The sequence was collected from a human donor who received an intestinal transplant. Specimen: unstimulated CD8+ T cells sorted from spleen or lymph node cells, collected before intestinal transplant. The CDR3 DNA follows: TGTGCCAGCAGGGACACCTCAACTAATGAAAAACTGTTTTTT. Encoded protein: CASRDTSTNEKLFF.